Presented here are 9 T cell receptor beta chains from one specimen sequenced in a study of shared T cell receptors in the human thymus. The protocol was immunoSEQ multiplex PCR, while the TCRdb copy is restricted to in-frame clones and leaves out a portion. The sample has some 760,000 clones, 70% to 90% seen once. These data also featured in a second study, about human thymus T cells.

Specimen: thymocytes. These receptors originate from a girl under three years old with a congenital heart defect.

The CDR3 nucleotides are TGTGCCAGCAGCTATACCGGGACAGCAAACACCGGGGAGCTGTTTTTT. Protein: CASSYTGTANTGELFF. This sequence joins TRBV7-3 and TRBJ2-2, with TRBD1 matching 7 bases. The CDR3 runs to 16 residues. With V trimmed by 4 bases and J by 2 bases, 7 bases remained unmatched. Germline loops: CDR1 SGHTA, CDR2 FQGTGA.

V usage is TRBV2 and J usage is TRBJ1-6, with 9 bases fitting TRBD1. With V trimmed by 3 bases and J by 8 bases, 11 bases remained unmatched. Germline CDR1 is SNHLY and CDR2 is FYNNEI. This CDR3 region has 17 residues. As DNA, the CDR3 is TGTGCCAGCAGTGACCAACGGGGGACAGGGCATGATTCACCCCTCCACTTT. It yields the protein CASSDQRGTGHDSPLHF.

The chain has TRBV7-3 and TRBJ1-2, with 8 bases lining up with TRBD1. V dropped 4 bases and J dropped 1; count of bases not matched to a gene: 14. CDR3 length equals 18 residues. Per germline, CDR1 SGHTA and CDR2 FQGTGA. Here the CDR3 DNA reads TGTGCCAGCAGCTCCTGGACAGGGCCAACCCTACTTAACTATGGCTACACCTTC. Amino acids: CASSSWTGPTLLNYGYTF.

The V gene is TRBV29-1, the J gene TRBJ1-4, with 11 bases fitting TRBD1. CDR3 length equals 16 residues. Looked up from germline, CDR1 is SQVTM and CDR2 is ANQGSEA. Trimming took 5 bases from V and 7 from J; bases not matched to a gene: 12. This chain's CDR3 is CSVSTKDRGRGEKLFF. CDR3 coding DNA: TGCAGCGTTAGCACCAAGGACAGGGGGCGCGGTGAAAAACTGTTTTTT.

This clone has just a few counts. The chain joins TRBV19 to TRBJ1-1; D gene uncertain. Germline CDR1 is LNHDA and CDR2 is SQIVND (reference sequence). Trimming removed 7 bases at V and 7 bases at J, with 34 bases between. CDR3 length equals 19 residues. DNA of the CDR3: TGTGCCAGTACCGAAAGGAGGGTATACACAGAAAACGGTCCCCTTGAAGCTTTCTTT. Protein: CASTERRVYTENGPLEAFF.

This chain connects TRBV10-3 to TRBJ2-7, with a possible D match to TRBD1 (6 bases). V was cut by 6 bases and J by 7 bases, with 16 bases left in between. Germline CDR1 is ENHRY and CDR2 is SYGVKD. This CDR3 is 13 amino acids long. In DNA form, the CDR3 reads TGTGCCATCAGCCCAAGGACAGCCCAAGAGCAGTACTTC. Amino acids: CAISPRTAQEQYF.

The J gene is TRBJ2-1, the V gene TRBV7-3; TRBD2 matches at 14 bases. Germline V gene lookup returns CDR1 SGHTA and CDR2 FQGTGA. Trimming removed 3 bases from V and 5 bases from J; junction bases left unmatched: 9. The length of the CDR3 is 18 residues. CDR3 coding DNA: TGTGCCAGCAGCTTTAACGGGGGACTAGCGGGGGAGCACAATGAGCAGTTCTTC. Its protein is CASSFNGGLAGEHNEQFF.

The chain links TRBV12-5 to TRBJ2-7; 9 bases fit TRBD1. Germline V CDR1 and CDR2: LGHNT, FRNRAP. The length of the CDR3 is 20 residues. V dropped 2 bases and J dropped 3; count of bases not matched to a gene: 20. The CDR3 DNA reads TGTGCTAGTGGTTTGCCGGGGCAGGGACAGGGACGACTAGCTCGCTACGAGCAGTACTTC. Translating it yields CASGLPGQGQGRLARYEQYF.

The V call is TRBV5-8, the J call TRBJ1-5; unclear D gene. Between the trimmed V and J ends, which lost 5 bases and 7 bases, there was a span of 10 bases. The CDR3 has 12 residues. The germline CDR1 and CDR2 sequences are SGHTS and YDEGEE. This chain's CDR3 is CASRPVGQPQHF. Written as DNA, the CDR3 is TGTGCCAGCAGACCAGTCGGGCAGCCCCAGCATTTT.